One TCR beta chain is described in this entry. What it binds is unknown. Germline assignment: CDR1 MNHEY and CDR2 SVGAGI. Trimming shortened V by 2 bases and J by 0 bases, and 10 bases separated the two germline ends. The CDR3 runs to 16 residues. The sample belongs to a study of CD8+ T cells in alopecia areata. The study's findings and limits: Both scalp clonality and the expanded CD8+ clones among the top 100 showed a significant decrease with tofacitinib.

Extraction and reverse transcription of RNA yielded cDNA as the sequencing template. Method: immunoSEQ multiplex PCR; TCRdb's copy keeps in-frame clones and lacks some. This sample has about 87,000 clones, with about two thirds found just once. Treatment described: oral pan-JAK inhibitor, 5-10 mg twice daily. The TCR sequence derives from a human donor with alopecia areata. The sequences come from CD8+ T cells sorted from blood, collected between weeks 43 and 45, from a patient treated with tofacitinib. The V and J genes are TRBV6-5 and TRBJ1-4; D is undetermined. CDR3 amino acids: CASSYGPGATNEKLFF. The CDR3 DNA reads as TGTGCCAGCAGTTACGGTCCAGGTGCAACTAATGAAAAACTGTTTTTT.